The clone carrying this T cell receptor beta chain showed up just a few times. Its antigen remains unknown. Synthesis of TCR cDNA relied on 5'RACE template switching, which attached a universal primer site and UMIs. TCRdb reprocessed the 5' RACE reads with MiXCR, giving one entry per CDR3 protein. The sample records fewer than 350,000 distinct CDR3 sequences, approximately 4% being singletons. The entry originates in a study of T cells after yellow fever vaccination. Study conclusions and caveats: Any FACS-sorted repertoire could hold abundant clonotypes that contaminate it from the bulk population. A limited proportion of clonotypes was detected within both the CD4 and CD8 compartments. Re-detected after boosting: most primary clones, almost 98% of CD4 and about 85% of CD8.

CDR3 size: 15 residues. The germline gives CDR1 SGHDN, CDR2 FVKESK. V lost 4 bases to trimming and J lost 5 bases, with 18 bases between them. The receptor was derived from a man younger than 35 who received the YFV17D yellow fever vaccine. Here the sequenced sample was PBMCs, taken 15 days after the yellow fever booster vaccination. This chain links TRBV14 with TRBJ2-7, with D possibly TRBD1 on 5 matching bases. The CDR3 DNA reads TGTGCCAGCAGCCTCCGGACAAACCAGGCGGACGAGCAGTACTTC. It yields the protein CASSLRTNQADEQYF.